A selection of T cell receptor beta chains follows, all from one sample in a study of T cell repertoires in aging, cancer and after chemotherapy. TCRdb recomputed calls from the multiplex PCR reads with MiXCR, one row per CDR3 protein. Of some 20,000 distinct CDR3 sequences in the sample, about 37% were seen once. Sequencing was done on a sample of blood. The receptors were gathered from a human donor with a solid tumor. CDR3s leave out the opening cysteine and the closing phenylalanine or tryptophan. Fields, in order: CDR3 protein, J gene, V gene.

CDR3aa: ASSLGTSYGELF
j_gene: TRBJ2-2
v_gene: TRBV7-2

CDR3aa: ASSQAGNRDDEQF
j_gene: TRBJ2-1
v_gene: TRBV4-2

CDR3aa: ASRQTFGTSGTDTQY
j_gene: TRBJ2-3
v_gene: TRBV6-1

CDR3aa: ASSYSVNTEAF
j_gene: TRBJ1-1
v_gene: TRBV6-6

CDR3aa: ASSYRTGGFYGYT
j_gene: TRBJ1-2
v_gene: TRBV6-5

CDR3aa: ASSYSGEGPLGQY
j_gene: TRBJ2-3
v_gene: TRBV6-2/TRBV6-3

CDR3aa: ASSYSFGGSNYGYT
j_gene: TRBJ1-2
v_gene: TRBV6-5

CDR3aa: ASRPGTQETQY
j_gene: TRBJ2-5
v_gene: TRBV19

CDR3aa: ASSTQGQETQY
j_gene: TRBJ2-5
v_gene: TRBV19

CDR3aa: ATRDSGGAGTDTQY
j_gene: TRBJ2-3
v_gene: TRBV24-1

CDR3aa: ATSRSPGQGQTGELF
j_gene: TRBJ2-2
v_gene: TRBV15

CDR3aa: ASSSQGSGGYT
j_gene: TRBJ1-2
v_gene: TRBV5-4

CDR3aa: ASSYATGGGHSYEQY
j_gene: TRBJ2-7
v_gene: TRBV6-2/TRBV6-3

CDR3aa: ASRRDYLSTDTQY
j_gene: TRBJ2-3
v_gene: TRBV5-6

CDR3aa: ASSEIGGEGSEQF
j_gene: TRBJ2-1
v_gene: TRBV6-1

CDR3aa: ASSFGRSYEQY
j_gene: TRBJ2-7
v_gene: TRBV19

CDR3aa: ASSQTGPGNTIY
j_gene: TRBJ1-3
v_gene: TRBV6-5

CDR3aa: ASSLVRGPDTQY
j_gene: TRBJ2-3
v_gene: TRBV5-1

CDR3aa: ASSPSGTDQYEQY
j_gene: TRBJ2-7
v_gene: TRBV12-3/TRBV12-4

CDR3aa: ASSRDFKLYEQY
j_gene: TRBJ2-7
v_gene: TRBV27

CDR3aa: ASSQREGVHIQY
j_gene: TRBJ2-4
v_gene: TRBV6-5

CDR3aa: ASSSDGQNTGELF
j_gene: TRBJ2-2
v_gene: TRBV6-5

CDR3aa: ASSIPGGPRGNEQF
j_gene: TRBJ2-1
v_gene: TRBV19

CDR3aa: ASSIASGGGLGNEQF
j_gene: TRBJ2-1
v_gene: TRBV19

CDR3aa: ASEDGTGSGANVLT
j_gene: TRBJ2-6
v_gene: TRBV6-4

CDR3aa: ASSPGVPTYEQY
j_gene: TRBJ2-7
v_gene: TRBV5-1

CDR3aa: AISESRQGENEQF
j_gene: TRBJ2-1
v_gene: TRBV10-3

CDR3aa: ASSRQGANEKLF
j_gene: TRBJ1-4
v_gene: TRBV6-5

CDR3aa: ACSPEDKSETQY
j_gene: TRBJ2-5
v_gene: TRBV18

CDR3aa: ASSQRGAGSPLH
j_gene: TRBJ1-6
v_gene: TRBV27

CDR3aa: ASSYGSNYEQY
j_gene: TRBJ2-7
v_gene: TRBV6-2/TRBV6-3

CDR3aa: ASSTSSYGYT
j_gene: TRBJ1-2
v_gene: TRBV7-2

CDR3aa: ASSIAPGAAYELY
j_gene: TRBJ2-7
v_gene: TRBV19

CDR3aa: ASAVWASPGTDTQY
j_gene: TRBJ2-3
v_gene: TRBV6-2/TRBV6-3

CDR3aa: ASSPGFGGANVLT
j_gene: TRBJ2-6
v_gene: TRBV18

CDR3aa: ASGRWADAEAF
j_gene: TRBJ1-1
v_gene: TRBV6-5

CDR3aa: SVERASGGPGETQY
j_gene: TRBJ2-5
v_gene: TRBV29-1

CDR3aa: SARGSGSNNSPLH
j_gene: TRBJ1-6
v_gene: TRBV20-1

CDR3aa: ASSPDGQITDTQY
j_gene: TRBJ2-3
v_gene: TRBV5-1

CDR3aa: ATSRRTGVNEKLF
j_gene: TRBJ1-4
v_gene: TRBV15

CDR3aa: ASSYVTTLAFQETQY
j_gene: TRBJ2-5
v_gene: TRBV6-2/TRBV6-3

CDR3aa: ASSLSGQGDTQY
j_gene: TRBJ2-3
v_gene: TRBV27

CDR3aa: ASSVASTDTQY
j_gene: TRBJ2-3
v_gene: TRBV7-6

CDR3aa: ASSLTSGVYNEQF
j_gene: TRBJ2-1
v_gene: TRBV19

CDR3aa: SVEVGTGGADTQY
j_gene: TRBJ2-3
v_gene: TRBV29-1

CDR3aa: ASSSGDSLVETQY
j_gene: TRBJ2-5
v_gene: TRBV6-5

CDR3aa: ASSLGTTGEAF
j_gene: TRBJ1-1
v_gene: TRBV5-1

CDR3aa: ASSPRPEAF
j_gene: TRBJ1-1
v_gene: TRBV7-3

CDR3aa: ASSFNGHIPQETQY
j_gene: TRBJ2-5
v_gene: TRBV27

CDR3aa: ACSGENNSPLH
j_gene: TRBJ1-6
v_gene: TRBV30

CDR3aa: AISGSGRGAYEQY
j_gene: TRBJ2-7
v_gene: TRBV10-3

CDR3aa: ASSPSVYYEQY
j_gene: TRBJ2-7
v_gene: TRBV5-1

CDR3aa: ASSFAPFDAANLYEQY
j_gene: TRBJ2-7
v_gene: TRBV7-9